This TCR beta chain was identified during a study of radiotherapy plus CTLA-4 blockade in lung cancer. V was pared by 7 bases and J by 2 bases, with 12 bases of the junction left unmatched. Germline values: CDR1 SGHRS, CDR2 YFSETQ. The CDR3 is 17 amino acids. TCRdb's table, derived via immunoSEQ multiplex PCR, lists solely in-frame clones and lacks some. The sample lists 20,000 to 25,000 clones, 73% seen once, with over 3% in the top ten. The source of this sequence is a human donor with non-small cell lung cancer who had stable disease on radiotherapy plus ipilimumab. Sequenced here: peripheral blood, sampled from a patient treated with radiotherapy plus ipilimumab. J is TRBJ2-6 and V is TRBV5-1, with 7 positions matching TRBD1. The CDR3 bases are TGCGCCAGCCTCAGGGGGACAGCTGTTCCTGGGGCCAACGTCCTGACTTTC. The encoded protein is CASLRGTAVPGANVLTF.